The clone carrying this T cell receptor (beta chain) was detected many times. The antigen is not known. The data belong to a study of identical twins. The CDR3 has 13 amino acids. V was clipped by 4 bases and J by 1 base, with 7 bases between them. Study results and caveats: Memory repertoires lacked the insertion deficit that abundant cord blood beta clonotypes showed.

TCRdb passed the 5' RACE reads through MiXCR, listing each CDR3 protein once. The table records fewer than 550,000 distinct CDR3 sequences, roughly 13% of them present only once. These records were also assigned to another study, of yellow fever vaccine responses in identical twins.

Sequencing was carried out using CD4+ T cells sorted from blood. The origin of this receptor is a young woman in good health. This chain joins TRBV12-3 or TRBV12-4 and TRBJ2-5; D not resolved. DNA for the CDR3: TGTGCCAGCAGTTGGGCCGTCCAAGAGACCCAGTACTTC. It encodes CASSWAVQETQYF.